This TCR beta chain derives from a study of T cell changes during pregnancy in multiple sclerosis. Method: immunoSEQ multiplex PCR; TCRdb's copy keeps in-frame clones and lacks some. This sample has about 59,000 clones; 90% to 95% occur once, and the top ten carry roughly 2.5%. In germline, CDR1 is SNHLY, CDR2 FYNNEI. CDR3 length equals 16 residues. Germline trimming cut 8 bases from V and 1 base from J; bases unmatched to any gene: 8. This chain joins TRBV2 and TRBJ2-6; 7 nucleotides align to TRBD2. Specimen: CD8+ T cells from peripheral blood mononuclear cells, collected after pregnancy. The TCR was taken from a female donor with multiple sclerosis, enrolled in a pregnancy study. The CDR3 sequence is CASGGDSYSGANVLTF. CDR3 nucleotide sequence: TGTGCCAGCGGGGGGGACTCCTATTCTGGGGCCAACGTCCTGACTTTC.